The 2 T cell receptor beta chains reported below all come from one sample, sequenced in a study of response to subunit inactivated influenza vaccine. TCRdb re-derived calls from the RT-PCR reads in MiXCR, one entry per CDR3 protein. The sample gives hundreds of thousands of distinct CDR3 sequences, approximately 10% of which show up once; approximately 10% is in the top ten. The material sequenced was PBMCs from blood, taken on the day of vaccination. All receptors derive from a man aged 45-65 years who received an inactivated influenza vaccine.

The chain employs TRBV4-3 and TRBJ1-2; a possible D gene is TRBD1 (5 bases). The CDR3 has 14 residues. The germline V gene has CDR1 LGHNA and CDR2 YSLEER. The V end was cut by 1 base, the J end by 7 bases, with 13 bases between. The DNA for the CDR3 is TGCGCCAGCAGCCAAGTACCGGTAACAGGTGGCTACACCTTC. This codes for CASSQVPVTGGYTF.

The V and J genes are TRBV5-1 and TRBJ1-1; D not resolved. Germline CDR1 is SGHRS and CDR2 is YFSETQ. The CDR3 is 12 amino acids. V shed 4 bases and J shed 4 bases, with 8 bases lying between them. CDR3 sequence: CASSRAGTEAFF. The CDR3 nucleotides are TGCGCCAGCAGCAGGGCAGGCACTGAAGCTTTCTTT.